This entry describes one T cell receptor beta chain. The data derive from a study of blood T cell repertoires in COVID-19. Study context: Samples taken during acute and convalescent COVID-19 were collected in the United States, Italy and Spain.

Method: immunoSEQ multiplex PCR; TCRdb's copy keeps in-frame clones and lacks some. The sample lists 150,000 or so clones; approximately 84% were seen once. The CDR3 is 15 residues long. The V end was cut by 3 bases, the J end by 0 bases, with 12 bases between. Germline V gene lookup returns CDR1 GTSNPN and CDR2 SVGIG (reference sequence). The sequence derives from a woman in her thirties or forties with acute COVID-19. Sequenced input: PBMCs or T cells enriched from blood (not recorded which). V usage is TRBV30 and J usage is TRBJ2-1, with D possibly being TRBD2 (6 bases). CDR3: CAWRISGFSYNEQFF. The DNA for the CDR3 is TGTGCCTGGAGAATTAGCGGTTTCTCCTACAATGAGCAGTTCTTC.